A single sample gave rise to the 21 T cell receptor beta chains below, sequenced in a study of CD4+ T cells in melanoma. Data came from immunoSEQ multiplex PCR; TCRdb stores just in-frame clones and leaves some out. The data hold 50,000 or so clones, with roughly nine tenths observed a single time. The sample taken for sequencing was peripheral blood. These receptors were obtained from a human donor with melanoma.

The V gene is TRBV7-8, the J gene TRBJ2-2, with no clear D. V was trimmed by 5 bases and J by 1 base, leaving 8 bases between them. This CDR3 has 14 residues. Germline CDR1 is SGHVS and CDR2 is FQNEAQ. CDR3 amino acids: CASSPGQNTGELFF. CDR3 bases: TGTGCCAGCAGCCCCGGGCAGAACACCGGGGAGCTGTTTTTT.

The chain combines TRBV7-2 with TRBJ1-3, with D unresolved. Germline V gene data show CDR1 as SGHTA and CDR2 as FQGNSA. The CDR3 is made up of 13 amino acids. The V and J ends lost 3 bases and 8 bases respectively, with 11 bases between them. This chain's CDR3 is CASSLKNGDTIYF. The CDR3 DNA is TGTGCCAGCAGCTTGAAGAACGGTGACACCATATATTTT.

V and J are TRBV21-1 and TRBJ2-5; the table's D call, TRBD2, was not checked against the DNA. TRBV21-1 is tagged as a pseudogene. This CDR3 contains 11 residues. CDR3 sequence reads: CASSHGKAMYF. In DNA form, the CDR3 reads TGTGCCAGCAGCCATGGCAAAGCGATGTACTTC.

The chain uses TRBV28 and TRBJ1-1; D is possibly TRBD1 (6 bases). Trimming removed 8 bases at V and 1 base at J, with 14 bases between. CDR1 and CDR2 (germline): MDHEN, SYDVKM. CDR3 size: 14 residues. The CDR3 spells CASRQGRTNTEAFF. CDR3 nucleotides: TGTGCCAGCCGCCAGGGGCGGACGAACACTGAAGCTTTCTTT.

The chain is built from TRBV15 and TRBJ2-7; D is unclear. The CDR3 covers 16 residues. The V end was cut by 0 bases, the J end by 7 bases, with 19 bases between. Germline CDR1 LNHNV, CDR2 YYDKDF (reference sequence). The CDR3, as DNA: TGTGCCACCAGCAGAGATATCGGCGGCCGTCTACGAGAGCAGTACTTC. This encodes CATSRDIGGRLREQYF.

Comment on this clone: The identical CDR3 is also encoded by other nucleotide sequences in the sample. This chain joins TRBV18 and TRBJ1-1, with D possibly matching TRBD1 (5 bases). Trimming shortened V by 0 bases and J by 1 base, and 9 bases separated the two germline ends. This CDR3 contains 15 residues. The V gene's germline CDR1 is KGHSH and CDR2 LQKENI. Written as DNA, the CDR3 is TGTGCCAGCTCACCACCGGGAGGACAGAACACTGAAGCTTTCTTT. Protein: CASSPPGGQNTEAFF.

This chain joins TRBV23-1 and TRBJ2-7; D unresolved. Being an ORF, TRBV23-1 has a function that is uncertain. There are 14 residues in the CDR3. Between the trimmed V and J ends, which lost 4 bases and 3 bases, there was a span of 13 bases. CDR3: CASSLEKSRYEQYF. CDR3 DNA sequence: TGCGCCAGCAGTCTCGAGAAATCCCGCTACGAGCAGTACTTC.

The chain has TRBV15 and TRBJ1-1, with 7 bases lining up with TRBD1. Looked up from germline, CDR1 is LNHNV and CDR2 is YYDKDF (reference sequence). After removal of 0 bases from V and 0 bases from J, the junction contained 1 base not matched to a gene. The CDR3 runs 15 residues. The CDR3 here is CATSREGTVNTEAFF. CDR3 DNA sequence: TGTGCCACCAGCAGAGAAGGGACAGTGAACACTGAAGCTTTCTTT.

The chain is built from TRBV6-1 and TRBJ1-1; D is uncertain. V lost 2 bases to trimming and J lost 4 bases, with 8 bases between them. Germline V gene data show CDR1 as MNHNS and CDR2 as SASEGT. The CDR3 has 13 residues. DNA for the CDR3: TGTGCCAGCAGTGAAAGGTGGAGCACTGAAGCTTTCTTT. This translates into CASSERWSTEAFF.

The chain combines TRBV11-2 with TRBJ2-7; D uncertain. In germline, CDR1 is SGHAT, CDR2 FQNNGV. V lost 1 base and J 0 bases, leaving 4 bases between the germline ends. The CDR3 runs 13 residues. CDR3 amino acids: CASSLGISYEQYF. CDR3 in DNA: TGTGCCAGCAGCTTAGGCATCTCCTACGAGCAGTACTTC.

This chain links TRBV6-4 with TRBJ2-5; D uncertain. Trimming cost V 4 bases and J 1 base, with 7 bases left between them. CDR1 and CDR2 (germline): MRHNA, SNTAGT. The CDR3 is 13 amino acids. CDR3 region: CASSVRPQETQYF. The CDR3 nucleotides read TGTGCCAGCAGTGTCCGCCCCCAAGAGACCCAGTACTTC.

V is TRBV9 and J is TRBJ2-3; TRBD1 aligns across 11 bases. The CDR3 has 15 residues. J lost 6 bases, V lost 0 bases, and 3 bases had no gene match. From germline, CDR1 is SGDLS and CDR2 YYNGEE. The CDR3 loop is CASSVGTGGADTQYF. The DNA of the CDR3 is TGTGCCAGCAGCGTAGGGACAGGGGGCGCGGATACGCAGTATTTT.

The chain has TRBV7-2 and TRBJ2-1; 9 bases are shared with TRBD2. The CDR3 runs 18 residues. Germline V gives CDR1 SGHTA, CDR2 FQGNSA. J was trimmed by 7 bases and V by 6 bases; bases with no gene match: 19. CDR3 sequence reads: CASRSTRGGESSGNEQFF. DNA of the CDR3: TGTGCCAGCAGGTCCACCCGCGGGGGGGAATCATCAGGAAATGAGCAGTTCTTC. The variable domain in full, completed from reference TRBV7-2 and TRBJ2-1, reads GAGVSQSPSNKVTEKGKDVELRCDPISGHTALYWYRQSLGQGLEFLIYFQGNSAPDKSGLPSDRFSAERTGGSVSTLTIQRTQQEDSAVYLCASRSTRGGESSGNEQFFGPGTRLTVL.

The V call is TRBV9, the J call TRBJ2-2; 8 bases are a match to TRBD1. V was clipped by 4 bases and J by 6 bases; unmatched bases: 2. Germline CDR1 and CDR2: SGDLS and YYNGEE. The CDR3 consists of 13 residues. The CDR3 loop reads CASSQQGAGELFF. The CDR3 DNA reads TGTGCCAGCAGCCAACAGGGGGCCGGGGAGCTGTTTTTT.

V gene TRBV19 combines with J gene TRBJ1-2; D remains unclear. The V end was cut by 4 bases, the J end by 5 bases, with 14 bases between. The CDR3 runs to 14 residues. CDR1 and CDR2 (germline): LNHDA, SQIVND (reference sequence). CDR3 amino acids: CASSTHGVDYGYTF. CDR3 in DNA: TGTGCCAGTAGTACTCACGGGGTTGATTATGGCTACACCTTC.

The chain employs TRBV7-6 and TRBJ2-3; TRBD1 aligns across 7 bases. Unmatched junction bases numbered 9, after V lost 3 bases and J lost 3 bases. This CDR3 comprises 16 residues. From germline, CDR1 is SGHVS and CDR2 FNYEAQ. The CDR3 sequence: CASSLAGTVGTDTQYF. The CDR3 DNA sequence: TGTGCCAGCAGCTTGGCCGGGACAGTCGGGACAGATACGCAGTATTTT.

The rearrangement links TRBV30 to TRBJ2-5, with 7 nucleotides matching TRBD1. The V gene's germline CDR1 is GTSNPN and CDR2 SVGIG (reference sequence). J lost 4 bases, V lost 3 bases, and 2 bases had no gene match. The CDR3 contains 12 residues. CDR3 nucleotide sequence: TGTGCCTGGAGCTCAGGGGGAGAGACCCAGTACTTC. The encoded protein is CAWSSGGETQYF.

This chain connects TRBV19 to TRBJ2-1; D is perhaps TRBD1 (7 bases). Trimming took 3 bases from V and 3 from J, leaving 12 bases between them. The CDR3 has 15 residues. Germline assignment: CDR1 LNHDA and CDR2 SQIVND (reference sequence). CDR3: CASSIQGGGYNEQFF. As DNA, the CDR3 is TGTGCCAGTAGTATCCAGGGGGGCGGCTACAATGAGCAGTTCTTC.

J is TRBJ2-6 and V is TRBV19; weak D call: TRBD2 (6 bases). The germline V gene encodes CDR1 LNHDA and CDR2 SQIVND (reference sequence). This CDR3 is 19 amino acids long. Trimming took 6 bases from V and 0 from J, leaving 21 bases between them. CDR3 protein: CASRPHQWRGSSGANVLTF. Here the CDR3 DNA reads TGTGCCAGTAGACCCCACCAGTGGCGGGGAAGCTCTGGGGCCAACGTCCTGACTTTC.

The chain employs TRBV4-2 and TRBJ2-2; no firm D call. Germline values: CDR1 LGHNA, CDR2 YNFKEQ. V was clipped by 0 bases and J by 7 bases, with 9 bases between them. The CDR3 contains 14 residues. This chain's CDR3 is CASSQDWASGELFF. The CDR3 DNA follows: TGTGCCAGCAGCCAAGATTGGGCTAGCGGGGAGCTGTTTTTT.

This clone was detected once. The chain employs TRBV29-1 and TRBJ2-3, with TRBD2 matching 8 bases. Germline CDR1 and CDR2: SQVTM and ANQGSEA. The CDR3 is 16 amino acids. Trimming removed 2 bases from V and 6 bases from J; junction bases left unmatched: 13. DNA of the CDR3: TGCAGCGTTGAATATTATCGGGCGGGGGGAGTGGATACGCAGTATTTT. Encoded protein: CSVEYYRAGGVDTQYF.